The text below deals with one TCR beta chain. The antigen is unknown. These data come from a study of OX40 agonist ivuxolimab in advanced cancers. Across the study: Three patients, one with hepatocellular carcinoma and two with cutaneous melanoma, responded partially. General study findings and limits: Certain nonresponders likewise exhibited a low normalized T-cell clonal expansion. At 0.1 to 3.0 mg/kg, CD4+ and CD8+ blood T cells expanded clonally by week 6. Patients with a partial response at 0.1-3.0 mg/kg had among the lowest clonal expansion.

TCRdb's copy holds only in-frame clones and misses some; the assay was immunoSEQ multiplex PCR. The sample gives about 25,000 clones, roughly four fifths of which show up once; 23% is in the top ten. The CDR3 is 14 residues long. CDR1 is LNHNV, CDR2 YYDKDF, per germline (reference sequence). V lost 3 bases, J lost 2 bases, and 11 bases lay in between. The sequencing used CD4+ or CD8+ T cells sorted from blood, collected in a trial of the OX40 agonist ivuxolimab. This receptor was taken from an adult with an advanced solid tumor such as melanoma, head and neck, liver or kidney cancer. V gene TRBV15 combines with J gene TRBJ2-7, with TRBD1 as a possible D gene (6 bases). CDR3 residues: CATSSSTGPYEQYF. CDR3 nucleotide sequence: TGTGCCACCAGCAGTTCGACAGGACCCTACGAGCAGTACTTC.